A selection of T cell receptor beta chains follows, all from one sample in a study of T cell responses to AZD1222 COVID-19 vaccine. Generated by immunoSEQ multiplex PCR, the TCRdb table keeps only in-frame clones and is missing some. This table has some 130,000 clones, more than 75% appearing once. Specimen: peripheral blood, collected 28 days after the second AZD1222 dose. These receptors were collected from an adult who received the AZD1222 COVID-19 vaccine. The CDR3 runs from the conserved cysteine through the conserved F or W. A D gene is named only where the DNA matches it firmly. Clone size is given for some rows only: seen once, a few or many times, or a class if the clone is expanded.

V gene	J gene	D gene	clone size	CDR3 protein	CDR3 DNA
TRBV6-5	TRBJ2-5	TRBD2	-	CASSYWTSGRETQYF	TGTGCCAGCAGTTACTGGACTAGCGGGAGAGAGACCCAGTACTTC
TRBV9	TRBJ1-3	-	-	CASSPEAGNTIYF	TGTGCCAGCAGCCCCGAGGCGGGTAACACCATATATTTT
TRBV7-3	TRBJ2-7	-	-	CASSWAAHGTNAYEQYF	TGTGCCAGCAGCTGGGCCGCGCACGGGACGAATGCCTACGAGCAGTACTTC
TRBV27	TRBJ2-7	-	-	CASSLGMGWYEQYF	TGTGCCAGCAGTTTGGGTATGGGCTGGTACGAGCAGTACTTC
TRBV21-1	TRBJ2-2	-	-	CASSERGDTGELFF	TGTGCCAGCAGCGAAAGGGGCGACACCGGGGAGCTGTTTTTT
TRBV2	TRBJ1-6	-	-	CASRDDRLSSPLHF	TGTGCCAGCAGAGACGACAGGTTGAGTTCACCCCTCCACTTT
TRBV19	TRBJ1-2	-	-	CASSSRGGYTF	TGTGCCAGTAGTAGCAGGGGTGGCTACACCTTC
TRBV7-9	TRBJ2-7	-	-	CASSLGLQAFSRGEQYF	TGTGCCAGCAGCTTAGGACTACAGGCGTTTTCGCGGGGCGAGCAGTACTTC
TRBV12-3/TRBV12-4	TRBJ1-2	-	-	CASTKRGVDGYTF	TGTGCCAGCACGAAAAGGGGTGTCGATGGCTACACCTTC
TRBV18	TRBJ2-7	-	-	CASSPPPGTGSYEQYF	TGTGCCAGCTCACCACCTCCAGGGACCGGGTCCTACGAGCAGTACTTC
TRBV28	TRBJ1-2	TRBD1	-	CASSQTIRGRGQLNYGYTF	TGTGCCAGCAGCCAAACGATCCGGGGCCGGGGACAGCTAAACTATGGCTACACCTTC
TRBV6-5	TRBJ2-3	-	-	CAIRVAGTDTQYF	TGTGCCATCCGCGTGGCGGGAACGGATACGCAGTATTTT
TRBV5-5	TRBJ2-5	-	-	CASSHPRGRETQYF	TGTGCCAGCAGCCATCCCAGGGGAAGAGAGACCCAGTACTTC
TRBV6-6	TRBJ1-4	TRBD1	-	CASSYQQGARNEKLFF	TGTGCCAGCAGTTATCAACAGGGGGCGCGAAATGAAAAACTGTTTTTT
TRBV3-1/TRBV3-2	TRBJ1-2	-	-	CASSQDFGGVYGYTF	TGTGCCAGCAGCCAAGATTTTGGGGGCGTCTATGGCTACACCTTC
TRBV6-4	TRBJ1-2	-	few	CASSDSDGDGYTF	TGTGCCAGCAGTGACTCCGACGGGGATGGCTACACCTTC
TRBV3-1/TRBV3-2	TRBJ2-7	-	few	CASSQDQVGEQYF	TGTGCCAGCAGCCAAGATCAAGTAGGGGAGCAGTACTTC
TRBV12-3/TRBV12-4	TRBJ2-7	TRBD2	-	CASSYSGGYEQYF	TGTGCCAGCAGTTATAGCGGGGGATACGAGCAGTACTTC
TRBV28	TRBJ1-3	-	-	CASSLAGGSSGNTIYF	TGTGCCAGCAGTCTGGCCGGCGGGTCCTCTGGAAACACCATATATTTT
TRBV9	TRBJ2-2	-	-	CASSDRRFANTGELFF	TGTGCCAGCAGCGACAGACGGTTCGCGAACACCGGGGAGCTGTTTTTT
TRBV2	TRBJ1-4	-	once	CASSNSRGFNEKLFF	TGTGCCAGCAGCAACAGTCGAGGGTTTAATGAAAAACTGTTTTTT
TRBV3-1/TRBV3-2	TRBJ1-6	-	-	CASSLGWVAADSPLHF	TGTGCCAGCAGCCTAGGATGGGTAGCGGCCGACTCACCCCTCCACTTT
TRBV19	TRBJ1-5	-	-	CASRRVSNQPQHF	TGTGCCAGTAGGAGGGTTTCCAATCAGCCCCAGCATTTT
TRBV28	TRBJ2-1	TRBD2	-	CASSPSSGSYEQFF	TGTGCCAGCAGTCCTTCTAGCGGGAGCTATGAGCAGTTCTTC
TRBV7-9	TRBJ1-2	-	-	CASSLEGEDGYTF	TGTGCCAGCAGCTTGGAGGGGGAGGACGGCTACACCTTC
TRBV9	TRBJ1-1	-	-	CASSVGGSTEAFF	TGTGCCAGCAGCGTAGGTGGGAGCACTGAAGCTTTCTTT
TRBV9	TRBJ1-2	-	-	CASSATPSGVTYGYTF	TGTGCCAGCAGCGCCACTCCATCAGGGGTCACGTATGGCTACACCTTC
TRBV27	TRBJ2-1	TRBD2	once	CASSFRAGGLTSYNEQFF	TGTGCCAGCAGTTTTCGCGCGGGGGGCCTGACCTCCTACAATGAGCAGTTCTTC
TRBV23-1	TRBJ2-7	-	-	CASSPLEQYF	TGCGCCAGCAGTCCCCTCGAGCAGTACTTC
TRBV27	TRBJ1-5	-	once	CASSLNRVGNQPQHF	TGTGCCAGCAGTTTAAACAGGGTGGGCAATCAGCCCCAGCATTTT
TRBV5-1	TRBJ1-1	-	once	CASSRQGPMNTEAFF	TGCGCCAGCAGTCGTCAGGGGCCAATGAACACTGAAGCTTTCTTT
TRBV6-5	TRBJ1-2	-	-	CASSYSIIWVGGYTF	TGTGCCAGCAGTTACTCGATTATCTGGGTCGGGGGCTACACCTTC
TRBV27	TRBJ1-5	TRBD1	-	CASSLYRGQPQHF	TGTGCCAGCAGTTTATACAGGGGCCAGCCCCAGCATTTT
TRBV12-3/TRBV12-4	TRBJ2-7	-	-	CATSAGYEQYF	TGTGCCACTTCTGCGGGCTACGAGCAGTACTTC
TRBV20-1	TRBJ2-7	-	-	CSVDSYEQYF	TGCAGTGTAGACTCCTACGAGCAGTACTTC
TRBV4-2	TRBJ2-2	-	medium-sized	CASSPQIGNTGELFF	TGTGCCAGCAGCCCCCAGATCGGAAATACCGGGGAGCTGTTTTTT
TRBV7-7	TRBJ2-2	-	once	CASSTQGRDTGELFF	TGTGCCAGCAGCACACAGGGAAGGGACACCGGGGAGCTGTTTTTT
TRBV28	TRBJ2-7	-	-	CASSWGSQEQYF	TGTGCCAGCAGTTGGGGCTCTCAAGAGCAGTACTTC
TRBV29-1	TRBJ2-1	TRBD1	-	CSVEGIGDRGSYNEQFF	TGCAGCGTTGAAGGAATTGGGGACAGGGGTTCCTACAATGAGCAGTTCTTC
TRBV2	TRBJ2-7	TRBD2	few	CASSPTGTSHYEQYF	TGTGCCAGCAGTCCGACCGGGACTAGCCACTACGAGCAGTACTTC
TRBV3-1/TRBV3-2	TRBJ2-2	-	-	CASSQDTNPGSSEDTGELFF	TGTGCCAGCAGCCAAGATACAAACCCCGGGAGTAGCGAGGACACCGGGGAGCTGTTTTTT
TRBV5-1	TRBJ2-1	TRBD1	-	CASSGVLRTGGENEQFF	TGCGCCAGCAGCGGAGTATTACGGACAGGGGGCGAAAATGAGCAGTTCTTC
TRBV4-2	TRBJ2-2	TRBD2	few	CASSQVLAGSTGELFF	TGTGCCAGCAGCCAAGTCCTAGCGGGGAGCACCGGGGAGCTGTTTTTT
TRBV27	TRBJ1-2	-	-	CASSLGRGLRGYTF	TGTGCCAGCAGTTTAGGGAGAGGGCTACGCGGCTACACCTTC
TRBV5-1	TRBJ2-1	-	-	CASSLENNEQFF	TGCGCCAGCAGCTTAGAAAACAATGAGCAGTTCTTC
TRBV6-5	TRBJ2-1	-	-	CASRGAGAHNEQFF	TGTGCCAGCAGAGGGGCAGGGGCCCACAATGAGCAGTTCTTC
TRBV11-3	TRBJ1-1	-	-	CASSLMANTEAFF	TGTGCCAGCAGCTTAATGGCTAACACTGAAGCTTTCTTT
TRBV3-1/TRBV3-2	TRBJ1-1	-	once	CASSQQGIEAFF	TGTGCCAGCAGCCAGCAGGGGATTGAAGCTTTCTTT
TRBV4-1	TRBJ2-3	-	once	CASSQSRYTDTQYF	TGCGCCAGCAGCCAAAGCCGGTACACAGATACGCAGTATTTT
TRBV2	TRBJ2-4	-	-	CASSELLASLAKNIQYF	TGTGCCAGCAGTGAGCTGTTAGCGAGCTTAGCCAAAAACATTCAGTACTTC
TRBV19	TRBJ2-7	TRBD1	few	CASSPGQTYEQYF	TGTGCCAGTAGTCCGGGACAGACCTACGAGCAGTACTTC
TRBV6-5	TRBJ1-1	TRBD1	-	CASSYSGTGLTEAFF	TGTGCCAGCAGTTACTCGGGGACAGGGCTCACTGAAGCTTTCTTT
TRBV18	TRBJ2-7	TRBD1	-	CASSAGTGTYEQYF	TGTGCCAGCTCGGCCGGGACAGGAACCTACGAGCAGTACTTC
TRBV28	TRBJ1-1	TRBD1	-	CASSPRDRQNTEAFF	TGTGCCAGCAGCCCTCGGGACAGGCAAAACACTGAAGCTTTCTTT
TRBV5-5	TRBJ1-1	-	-	CASSLGVRNTEAFF	TGTGCCAGCAGCTTGGGAGTACGGAACACTGAAGCTTTCTTT